A single T cell receptor (beta chain) is shown here with its context. What it recognizes is unknown. The entry originates in a study of cytomegalovirus exposure and HLA in healthy donors. Findings and caveats of the study: Reportedly, cytomegalovirus status was diagnosed with high sensitivity and specificity.

The CDR3 spans 15 residues. After removal of 2 bases from V and 5 bases from J, the junction contained 6 bases not matched to a gene. Germline assignment: CDR1 MNHEY and CDR2 SVGAGI. The table came from immunoSEQ multiplex PCR; TCRdb's copy has only in-frame clones and leaves some out. This sample yields approximately 300,000 clones, of which 70% to 90% are seen a single time; more than 0.8% belongs to the top ten. This TCR was recovered from a young woman in good health and CMV-seronegative. Sequenced: PBMCs. The chain recombines TRBV6-5 with TRBJ2-1; TRBD2 matches 7 bases. The CDR3 region has the DNA TGTGCCAGCAGTTACACAATAGCGGGCCACAATGAGCAGTTCTTC. This encodes CASSYTIAGHNEQFF.